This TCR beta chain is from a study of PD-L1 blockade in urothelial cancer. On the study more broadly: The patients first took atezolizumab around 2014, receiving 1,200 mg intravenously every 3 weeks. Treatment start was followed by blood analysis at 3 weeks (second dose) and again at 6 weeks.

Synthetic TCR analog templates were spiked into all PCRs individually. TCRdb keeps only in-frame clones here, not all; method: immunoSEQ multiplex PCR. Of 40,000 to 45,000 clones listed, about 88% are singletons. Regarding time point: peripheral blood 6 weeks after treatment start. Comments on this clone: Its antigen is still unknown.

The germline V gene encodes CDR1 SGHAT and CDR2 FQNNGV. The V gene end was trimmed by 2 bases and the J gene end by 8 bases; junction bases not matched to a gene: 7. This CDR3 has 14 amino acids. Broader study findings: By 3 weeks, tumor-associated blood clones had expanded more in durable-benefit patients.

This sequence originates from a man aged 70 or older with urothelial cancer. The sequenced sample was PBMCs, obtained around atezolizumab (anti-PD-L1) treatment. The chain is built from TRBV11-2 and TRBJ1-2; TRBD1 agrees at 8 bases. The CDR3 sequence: CASSLRGQGGGYTF. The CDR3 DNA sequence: TGTGCCAGCAGCTTAAGAGGACAGGGTGGAGGCTACACCTTC. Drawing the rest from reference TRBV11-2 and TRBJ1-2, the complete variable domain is EAGVAQSPRYKIIEKRQSVAFWCNPISGHATLYWYQQILGQGPKLLIQFQNNGVVDDSQLPKDRFSAERLKGVDSTLKIQPAKLEDSAVYLCASSLRGQGGGYTFGSGTRLTVV.